This TCR beta chain was retrieved from a study of T cells in localized non-small cell lung cancer. The CDR3 runs to 16 residues. Germline CDR1 MNHEY, CDR2 SMNVEV (reference sequence). Losses at the gene ends were 6 bases for V and 4 bases for J; bases not matched to a gene: 14. Generated by immunoSEQ multiplex PCR, the TCRdb table keeps only in-frame clones and is missing some. The sample holds around 100,000 clones, approximately 90% seen once. This clonotype was sampled from a man between 40 and 69 years old with stage I squamous cell lung carcinoma. This chain links TRBV27 with TRBJ1-1; 7 nucleotides line up with TRBD1. The sample consisted of peripheral blood, taken before any cancer treatment. As DNA, the CDR3 is TGTGCCAGCAGGGCACAGGGGCCGCGCCTGGGCACTGAAGCTTTCTTT. Its translation is CASRAQGPRLGTEAFF.